The 12 T cell receptor beta chains listed next were all sequenced from one sample in a study of blood T cell repertoires in COVID-19. Sequencing was performed with immunoSEQ multiplex PCR; in TCRdb, only in-frame clones are kept and a portion is missing. The sample has 150,000 or so clones, about nine tenths seen once. Sample: PBMCs or T cells enriched from blood (not recorded which). These receptors came from a woman in her 40s who had been exposed to COVID-19.

The chain joins TRBV18 to TRBJ2-2, with D possibly matching TRBD1 (6 bases). Germline-derived CDR1 and CDR2 are KGHSH and LQKENI. Trimming pared 3 bases from V and 4 bases from J, leaving 9 bases between. The CDR3 runs 14 residues. As DNA, the CDR3 is TGTGCCAGCTCACCTCAACAGGGCACCGGGGAGCTGTTTTTT. This codes for CASSPQQGTGELFF.

This rearrangement joins TRBV6-2 or TRBV6-3 to TRBJ2-2; 8 bases fit TRBD2. J gave up 7 bases and V 2 bases, and 6 bases lay outside the gene matches. This CDR3 comprises 15 residues. The germline V gene has CDR1 MNHEY and CDR2 SVGEGT. The CDR3 loop reads CASSYPAGAGGELFF. CDR3 DNA sequence: TGTGCCAGCAGTTACCCAGCGGGAGCGGGCGGGGAGCTGTTTTTT.

The chain recombines TRBV19 with TRBJ1-1, with 7 positions matching TRBD1. CDR3 length: 16 amino acids. Germline V gene sequence: CDR1 LNHDA, CDR2 SQIVND (reference sequence). Trimming cost V 2 bases and J 4 bases; bases outside gene matches: 10. CDR3 nucleotides: TGTGCCAGTAGTATACAAGGGGGCAGGGTAGGCACTGAAGCTTTCTTT. Residues: CASSIQGGRVGTEAFF.

The chain joins TRBV5-1 to TRBJ1-2; a possible D gene is TRBD1 (6 bases). V was shortened by 6 bases and J by 3 bases, with 15 bases between the two germline ends. The CDR3 has 14 residues. In germline, CDR1 is SGHRS, CDR2 YFSETQ. For the CDR3, the DNA is TGCGCCAGCACTAATACAGGGTCTGACTATGGCTACACCTTC. Translated, it gives CASTNTGSDYGYTF.

The CDR3 DNA reads TGTGCCAGCAGTTTAGGGGCCAATGAGCAGTTCTTC. Its protein is CASSLGANEQFF. This sequence joins TRBV12-3 or TRBV12-4 and TRBJ2-1; D remains unclear. V lost 1 base, J lost 6 bases, and 4 bases lay in between. CDR3 length: 12 residues.

The chain recombines TRBV20-1 with TRBJ2-1; D is unclear. The ends were cut back, 3 bases at V and 10 bases at J, with 10 bases in the middle. The CDR3 covers 11 residues. Germline V gives CDR1 DFQATT, CDR2 SNEGSKA (reference sequence). Here the CDR3 reads CSARKMREQFF. CDR3 sequence (DNA): TGCAGTGCTAGGAAGATGAGGGAGCAGTTCTTC.

This chain links TRBV2 with TRBJ2-3, with 9 bases aligning to TRBD2. Germline CDR1 and CDR2: SNHLY and FYNNEI. The CDR3 sequence is 17 residues long. The V segment lost 8 bases and the J segment 2 bases; nucleotides outside the gene matches: 14. The CDR3 spells CASRVGGSGGPTDTQYF. CDR3 coding DNA: TGTGCCAGCCGAGTAGGAGGTAGCGGGGGTCCCACAGATACGCAGTATTTT.

In this sample, this clone turned up a few times. The rearrangement uses TRBV12-3 or TRBV12-4 and TRBJ1-1; D is unclear. Trimming took 3 bases from V and 0 from J, leaving 5 bases between them. The CDR3 is 13 amino acids. CDR3 nucleotide sequence: TGTGCCAGCAGTTTCCATTTGAACACTGAAGCTTTCTTT. As protein: CASSFHLNTEAFF.

The J gene is TRBJ1-1, the V gene TRBV6-5, with D uncertain. CDR1 and CDR2 (germline): MNHEY, SVGAGI. Trimming took off 5 bases at V and 2 bases at J, with 15 bases between the two ends. The CDR3 loop spans 15 amino acids. This CDR3 reads CASSPRTGVNTEAFF. As DNA, the CDR3 is TGTGCCAGCAGTCCCCGGACGGGAGTCAACACTGAAGCTTTCTTT.

The chain couples TRBV6-6 to TRBJ1-2; the match to TRBD1 covers 9 bases. Germline values: CDR1 MNHNY, CDR2 SVGAGI (reference sequence). V lost 7 bases, J lost 7 bases, and 10 bases stayed unmatched. The CDR3 is made up of 14 amino acids. The chain's CDR3 is CASTVQGAAGGYTF. The CDR3 DNA reads as TGTGCCAGCACCGTACAGGGGGCGGCGGGTGGCTACACCTTC.

V usage is TRBV29-1 and J usage is TRBJ1-4, with TRBD1 identical over 9 bases. CDR3 length: 15 amino acids. Losses at the gene ends were 4 bases for V and 8 bases for J; bases not matched to a gene: 11. In germline, CDR1 is SQVTM, CDR2 ANQGSEA. CDR3 in amino acids: CSVGGRDREGEKLFF. The CDR3 nucleotides are TGCAGCGTTGGTGGCCGGGACAGGGAAGGGGAAAAACTGTTTTTT. Full variable domain (missing parts from reference TRBV29-1 and TRBJ1-4): SAVISQKPSRDICQRGTSLTIQCQVDSQVTMMFWYRQQPGQSLTLIATANQGSEATYESGFVIDKFPISRPNLTFSTLTVSNMSPEDSSIYLCSVGGRDREGEKLFFGSGTQLSVL.

J is TRBJ2-1 and V is TRBV3-1 (or the pseudogene TRBV3-2); D is unclear. The CDR3 spans 15 residues. V shed 0 bases and J shed 6 bases, with 12 bases lying between them. CDR1 is LGHDT, CDR2 YNNKEL, per germline (reference sequence). The CDR3 DNA sequence: TGTGCCAGCAGCCAAGATGCGGCCCTCTTCAATGAGCAGTTCTTC. Protein product: CASSQDAALFNEQFF.